This TCR beta chain was identified during a study of lymphopenia after photon versus proton radiotherapy. The CDR3 is 16 amino acids. Germline CDR1 reads SGDLS; CDR2 reads YYNGEE. Trimming at V came to 4 bases and at J to 6 bases, leaving 9 bases not matched to a gene. For this clone: Its matching antigen is unknown.

General study results and limits: Relative stability marked proton patients; photon patients lost diversity and naive cells. Post-nadir diversity loss with photons came from oligoclonal expansion, particularly CD8+ Temra cells.

This table comes from immunoSEQ multiplex PCR, and its TCRdb copy is limited to in-frame clones, with some not included. The table includes 45,000 to 65,000 clones, more than 85% detected once. The sequence derives from a woman in her forties with cholangiocarcinoma. The input for sequencing was peripheral blood, taken from a patient treated with photon-based radiotherapy. The chain carries TRBV9 and TRBJ2-3; TRBD1 matches 12 bases. The CDR3 DNA is TGTGCCAGCAGCCCCTCGTGGGGACAGGGGGCTGATACGCAGTATTTT. The encoded protein is CASSPSWGQGADTQYF.